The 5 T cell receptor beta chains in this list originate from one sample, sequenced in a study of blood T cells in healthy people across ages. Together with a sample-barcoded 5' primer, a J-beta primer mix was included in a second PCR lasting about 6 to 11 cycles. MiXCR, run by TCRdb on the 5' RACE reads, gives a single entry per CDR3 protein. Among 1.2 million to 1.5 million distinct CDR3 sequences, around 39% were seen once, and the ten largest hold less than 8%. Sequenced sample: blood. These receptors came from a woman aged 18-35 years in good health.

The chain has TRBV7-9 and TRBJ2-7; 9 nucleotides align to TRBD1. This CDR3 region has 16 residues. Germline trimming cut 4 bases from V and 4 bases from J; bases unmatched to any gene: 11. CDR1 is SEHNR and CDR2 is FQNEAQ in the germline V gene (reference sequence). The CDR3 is CASSSTTRQGGYEQYF. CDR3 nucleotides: TGTGCCAGCAGCTCGACCACGAGACAGGGGGGTTACGAGCAGTACTTC.

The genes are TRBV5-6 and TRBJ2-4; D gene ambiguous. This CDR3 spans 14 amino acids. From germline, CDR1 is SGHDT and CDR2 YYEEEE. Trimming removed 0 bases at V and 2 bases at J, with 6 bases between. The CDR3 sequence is CASSLAESKNIQYF. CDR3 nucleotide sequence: TGTGCCAGCAGCTTGGCGGAGTCCAAAAACATTCAGTACTTC.

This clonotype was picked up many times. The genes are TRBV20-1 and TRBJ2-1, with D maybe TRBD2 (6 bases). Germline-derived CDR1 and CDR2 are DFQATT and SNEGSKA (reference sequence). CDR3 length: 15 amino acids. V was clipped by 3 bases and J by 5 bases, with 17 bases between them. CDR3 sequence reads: CSASPTSRVNNEQFF. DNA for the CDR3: TGCAGTGCTAGCCCCACTAGCCGGGTCAACAATGAGCAGTTCTTC.

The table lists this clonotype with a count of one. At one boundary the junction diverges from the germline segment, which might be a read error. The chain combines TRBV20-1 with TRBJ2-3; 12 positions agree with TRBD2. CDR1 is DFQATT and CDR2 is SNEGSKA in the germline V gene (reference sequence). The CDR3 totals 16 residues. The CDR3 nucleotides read TGCAGTGCTCACCTAAGACTAGCGGGAGACCCAGATACGAAGTATTTT. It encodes CSAHLRLAGDPDTKYF.

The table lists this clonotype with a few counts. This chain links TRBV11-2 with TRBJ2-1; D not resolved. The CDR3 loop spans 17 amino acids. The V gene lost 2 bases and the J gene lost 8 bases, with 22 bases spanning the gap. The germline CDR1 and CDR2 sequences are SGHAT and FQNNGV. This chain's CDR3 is CASSLRASGKVGHEQFF. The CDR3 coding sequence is TGTGCCAGCAGCTTAAGGGCTAGTGGGAAAGTAGGGCATGAGCAGTTCTTC.